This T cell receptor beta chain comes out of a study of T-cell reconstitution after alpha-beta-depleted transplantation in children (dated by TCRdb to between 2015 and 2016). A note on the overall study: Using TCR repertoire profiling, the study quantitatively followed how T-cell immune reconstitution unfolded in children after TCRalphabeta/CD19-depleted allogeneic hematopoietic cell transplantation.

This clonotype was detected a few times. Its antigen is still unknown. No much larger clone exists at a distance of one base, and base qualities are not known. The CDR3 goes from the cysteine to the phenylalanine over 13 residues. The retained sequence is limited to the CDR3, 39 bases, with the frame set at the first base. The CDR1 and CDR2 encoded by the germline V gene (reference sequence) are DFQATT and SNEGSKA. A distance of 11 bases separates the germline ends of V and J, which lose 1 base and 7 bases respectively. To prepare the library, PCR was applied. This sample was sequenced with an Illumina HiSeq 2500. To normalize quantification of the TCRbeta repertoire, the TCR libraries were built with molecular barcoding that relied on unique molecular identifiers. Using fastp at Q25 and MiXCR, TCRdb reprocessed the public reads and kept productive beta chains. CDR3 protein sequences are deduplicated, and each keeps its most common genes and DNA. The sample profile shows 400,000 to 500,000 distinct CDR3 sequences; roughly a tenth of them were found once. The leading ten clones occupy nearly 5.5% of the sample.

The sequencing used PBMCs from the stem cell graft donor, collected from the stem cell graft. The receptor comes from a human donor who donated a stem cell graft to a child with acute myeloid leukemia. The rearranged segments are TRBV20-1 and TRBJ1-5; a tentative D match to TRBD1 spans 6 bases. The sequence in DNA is TGCAGTGCTAGAGGGACAGAAAGACAGCCCCAGCATTTT. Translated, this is CSARGTERQPQHF.